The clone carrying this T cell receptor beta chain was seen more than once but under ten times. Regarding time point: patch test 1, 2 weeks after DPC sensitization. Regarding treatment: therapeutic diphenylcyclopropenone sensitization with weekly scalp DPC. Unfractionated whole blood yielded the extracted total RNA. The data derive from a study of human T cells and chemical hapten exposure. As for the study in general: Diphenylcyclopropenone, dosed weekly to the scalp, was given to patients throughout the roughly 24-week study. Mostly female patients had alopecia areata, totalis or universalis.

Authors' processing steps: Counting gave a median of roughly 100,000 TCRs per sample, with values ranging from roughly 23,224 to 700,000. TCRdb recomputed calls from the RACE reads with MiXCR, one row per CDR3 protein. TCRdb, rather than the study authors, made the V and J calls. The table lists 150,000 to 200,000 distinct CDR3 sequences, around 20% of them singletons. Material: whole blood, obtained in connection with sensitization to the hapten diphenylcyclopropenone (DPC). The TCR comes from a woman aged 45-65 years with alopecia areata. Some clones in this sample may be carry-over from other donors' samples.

This CDR3 is CASSPRTGGSYNEQFF. The DNA of the CDR3 is TGTGCCAGCAGCCCCAGGACAGGGGGGTCGTACAATGAGCAGTTCTTC. The rearrangement links TRBV11-2 to TRBJ2-1, with 10 bases fitting TRBD1. The germline V gene has CDR1 SGHAT and CDR2 FQNNGV. This CDR3 contains 16 residues. V lost 5 bases and J lost 4; bases outside the gene matches: 8.